This T cell receptor beta chain appears in the sequencing data of a study of Ad26.COV2.S vaccination and SARS-CoV-2 variants. Study-wide results and limits: Placebo recipients trailed vaccine recipients in spike-specific TCR breadth. Spike-specific CD8+ and CD4+ T cell responses reportedly showed substantial breadth after vaccination. Similar non-spike TCR breadth was observed in recipients of vaccine and of placebo.

In regard to this clone: Its antigen is undetermined.

Clones were sequenced by immunoSEQ multiplex PCR, and TCRdb holds only the in-frame ones, with some missing. Among 350,000 to 450,000 clones listed, 92% were seen once. Trimming took off 6 bases at V and 4 bases at J, with 16 bases between the two ends. Per the germline V gene, CDR1 is MNHNY and CDR2 is SVGAGI (reference sequence). The CDR3 has 15 residues. The sequencing here drew on peripheral blood, taken after recovery from COVID-19. This chain joins TRBV6-6 and TRBJ2-1, with D unclear. This TCR came from a human donor who had recovered from COVID-19. The CDR3 nucleotides are TGTGCCAGCAGCCCCCTCAAAAACCCTTACAATGAGCAGTTCTTC. This translates into CASSPLKNPYNEQFF.